This T cell receptor beta chain originates from a study of T cells in Graves' hyperthyroidism and ophthalmopathy (dated by TCRdb to about 2019). Turning to the overall study: Peripheral blood was collected at initial diagnosis, before any treatment. Thyroid tissue and blood T-cell repertoires from six Graves' hyperthyroidism patients were also compared in the study. Once sampling was done, hyperthyroidism patients were given methimazole at a starting dose of 30 mg daily, whereas ophthalmopathy patients were given high-dose intravenous methylprednisolone. To identify distinguishing TCR V-J signatures, a discovery cohort of some 99 patients was used, comprising 40 to 45 with Graves' ophthalmopathy and around 60 with stable Graves' hyperthyroidism. The roughly 94 discovery patients were randomly divided into training and test sets at a 7:3 ratio. An independent validation cohort of around 19 hyperthyroidism patients and over 15 patients who later progressed to ophthalmopathy tested prospective prediction of ophthalmopathy. TCR Vbeta CDR3 sequencing of some 140 peripheral blood samples (about 45 ophthalmopathy, about 80 hyperthyroidism and around 17 progressor patients) is reported in the paper.

Study-level results and caveats: No statistical method was used to set the sample size in advance, and investigators knew the group allocation. A 13 V-J signature model separated ophthalmopathy from stable hyperthyroidism, with roughly 88% sensitivity and 81.08% specificity in cross-validation and 80%/75% in testing. In validation, progression to ophthalmopathy was predicted by the model with more than 65% sensitivity and about 72% specificity, a median of 6.5 months before onset. Most expanded thyroid clonotypes (frequency above 0.001) were also detected in blood, suggesting blood repertoires may reflect thyroid immune responses.

CDR1 MDHEN and CDR2 SYDVKM were looked up in the germline V gene. V is shortened by 5 bases, J by 2 bases, and the region joining them spans 13 bases. Reading from cysteine to phenylalanine, the CDR3 counts 15 amino acids. The DNA shown is the 45-base CDR3, in frame from base 1. Stable Graves' hyperthyroidism was defined as the absence of progression to ophthalmopathy over 18 months of follow-up. Hyperthyroidism patients were newly diagnosed, had a disease duration of under 2 months, and were aged 18 to 65 years. The study excluded patients with uncontrolled infections, other autoimmune diseases, pregnancy or lactation. Diagnoses were established on the basis of clinical symptoms, serum thyroxine and TRAb, thyroid ultrasound, and orbital computed tomography. PBMCs were separated from over 9 ml of fresh peripheral blood using Ficoll-Paque density gradient centrifugation. Trizol reagent was used to extract total RNA, and RNA quality was then checked on an Agilent 2100 Bioanalyzer.

Amplification of TCR beta CDR3 regions was carried out from RNA transcripts. The TCR CDR3 was subjected to a first round of RT-PCR using the HTBI primer set and the Qiagen OneStep RT-PCR kit. A second multiplex PCR round built the libraries, followed by size selection and purification. Libraries were sequenced paired-end with 100 bp reads on an Illumina HiSeq2000. The study's processing was this. SOAPnuke was used to process the raw data, throwing out any read that contained adapters or uncalled bases, had a mean Phred below 15, or lacked an exact constant-primer or identifier match. High-quality paired reads were merged using COPE v1.2.5, and each unique nucleotide sequence was defined as a clonotype. MiTCR v1.1 was used to align the clonotypes against IMGT TRBV, TRBD and TRBJ reference segments. The analysis was restricted to V-J combinations with a frequency above 0.0001, which together covered 99.2% of the repertoires. A TCS score was defined as the ratio of F50 (clonal expansion) to E x V (chaos), with BLOSUM62-based TCRdist applied between CDR3 peptides within each V-J. Welch's t-statistics and random forest reduced fewer than 600 V-J features to some 14, which were used in a naive Bayes classifier (R e1071). In TCRdb, the public reads were trimmed at Q25 with fastp and aligned with MiXCR, with productive beta chains retained. One record per CDR3 amino acid sequence lists the most common genes and DNA. These V and J calls derive from TCRdb rather than the authors' analysis. This sample lists 400,000 to 600,000 distinct CDR3 sequences; around 20% were detected once. Of the sample, 26% falls within the top ten clones.

In this sample, this clonotype turned up many times. What antigen it recognizes has not been identified. Base qualities are not at hand, and no much larger clone is one base apart. This receptor was taken from a man aged 18 to 30 with Graves' hyperthyroidism. The rearrangement joined TRBV28 to TRBJ1-5; TRBD1 might be the D gene, on 5 matching bases. The sample consisted of blood. The CDR3 amino acid sequence is: CASSPSRGGNQPQHF. The DNA reads TGTGCCAGCAGTCCGTCTAGGGGCGGCAATCAGCCCCAGCATTTT.